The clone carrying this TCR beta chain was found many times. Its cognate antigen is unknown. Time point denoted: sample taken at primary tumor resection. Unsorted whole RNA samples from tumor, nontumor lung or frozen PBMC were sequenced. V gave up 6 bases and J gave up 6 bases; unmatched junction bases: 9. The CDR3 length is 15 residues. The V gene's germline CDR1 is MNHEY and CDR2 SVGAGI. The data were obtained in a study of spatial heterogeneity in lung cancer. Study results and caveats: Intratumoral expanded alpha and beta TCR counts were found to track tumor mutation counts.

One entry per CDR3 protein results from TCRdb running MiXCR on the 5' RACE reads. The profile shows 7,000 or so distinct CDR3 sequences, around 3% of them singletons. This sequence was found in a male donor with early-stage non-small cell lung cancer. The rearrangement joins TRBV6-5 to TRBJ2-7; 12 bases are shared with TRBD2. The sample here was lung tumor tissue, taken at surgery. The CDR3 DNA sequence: TGTGCCAGCAGCCCTACTAGCGGGGGGCACGGCGAGCAGTACTTC. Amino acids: CASSPTSGGHGEQYF.